This T cell receptor beta chain was sequenced in a study of blood T cells in healthy people across ages. Alongside a J-beta primer mix, a sample-barcoded 5' primer served in a second PCR lasting about 7 to 11 cycles. Template switching added a 12-random-nucleotide identifier to every cDNA molecule. TCRdb used MiXCR to reprocess the 5' RACE reads, holding one entry per CDR3 protein. The table has about 760,000 distinct CDR3 sequences, roughly 56% seen once. Trimming removed 6 bases at V and 0 bases at J, with 8 bases between. There are 14 residues in the CDR3. CDR1 ENHRY and CDR2 SYGVKD come from the germline V gene. Study-wide results and limits: The donors' CMV status was not determined, possibly confounding changes in expanded clonotypes.

As for this clonotype: The antigen is unknown.

The clonotype was recovered from a middle-aged man in good health. The chain is built from TRBV10-3 and TRBJ2-2; D may be TRBD1 (6 bases). Sequenced: blood. This CDR3 is CAIRGQANTGELFF. The DNA for the CDR3 is TGTGCCATCAGGGGACAAGCGAACACCGGGGAGCTGTTTTTT.